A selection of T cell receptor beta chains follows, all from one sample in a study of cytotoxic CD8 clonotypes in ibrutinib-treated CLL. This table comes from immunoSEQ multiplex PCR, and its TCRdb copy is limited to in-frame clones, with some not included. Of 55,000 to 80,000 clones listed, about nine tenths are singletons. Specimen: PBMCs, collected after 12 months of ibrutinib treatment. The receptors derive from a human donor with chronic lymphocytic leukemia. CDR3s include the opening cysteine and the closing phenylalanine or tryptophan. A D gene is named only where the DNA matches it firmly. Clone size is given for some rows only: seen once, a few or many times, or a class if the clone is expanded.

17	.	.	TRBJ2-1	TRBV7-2	CASSFFRGDNSYNEQFF	TGTGCCAGCAGCTTCTTTCGAGGGGACAACTCCTACAATGAGCAGTTCTTC
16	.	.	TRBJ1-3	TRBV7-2	CASSLDPARTGNTIYF	TGTGCCAGCAGCTTAGATCCTGCCAGAACTGGAAACACCATATATTTT
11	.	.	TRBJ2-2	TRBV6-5	CASSQLGELFF	TGTGCCAGCAGTCAACTAGGGGAGCTGTTTTTT
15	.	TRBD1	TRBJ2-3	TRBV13	CASSSDGTGEDTQYF	TGTGCCAGCAGCAGCGACGGGACAGGGGAAGATACGCAGTATTTT
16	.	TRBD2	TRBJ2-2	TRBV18	CASSPQAGRNTGELFF	TGTGCCAGCTCACCGCAAGCGGGAAGAAACACCGGGGAGCTGTTTTTT
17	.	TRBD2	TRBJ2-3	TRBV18	CASSPPRASGPRDTQYF	TGTGCCAGCTCACCACCGCGGGCTAGCGGGCCCAGGGATACGCAGTATTTT
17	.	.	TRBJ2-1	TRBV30	CAWSGPAHGGIGNEQFF	TGTGCCTGGAGTGGCCCAGCGCATGGCGGGATAGGCAATGAGCAGTTCTTC
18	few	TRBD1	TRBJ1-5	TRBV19	CASSPRGTGSASNQPQHF	TGTGCCAGTAGCCCGAGGGGGACAGGTTCCGCGAGCAATCAGCCCCAGCATTTT
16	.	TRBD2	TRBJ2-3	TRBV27	CASSFEAGGGTDTQYF	TGTGCCAGCAGTTTCGAGGCGGGGGGAGGCACAGATACGCAGTATTTT
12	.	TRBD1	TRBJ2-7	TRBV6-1	CASSRKETGSYF	TGTGCCAGCTCTCGAAAGGAGACAGGGAGCTACTTC
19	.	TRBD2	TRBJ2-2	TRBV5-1	CASSLSELAGVLNTGELFF	TGCGCCAGCAGCTTGTCAGAACTAGCGGGAGTACTGAACACCGGGGAGCTGTTTTTT
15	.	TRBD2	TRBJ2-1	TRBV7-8	CASSQGLAEYNEQFF	TGTGCCAGCAGCCAGGGACTAGCGGAATACAATGAGCAGTTCTTC
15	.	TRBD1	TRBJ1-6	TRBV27	CASSLLGGENSPLHF	TGTGCCAGCAGTTTATTAGGGGGCGAAAATTCACCCCTCCACTTT
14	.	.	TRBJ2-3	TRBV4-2	CASSQESSTDTQYF	TGTGCCAGCAGCCAAGAGTCTAGCACAGATACGCAGTATTTT
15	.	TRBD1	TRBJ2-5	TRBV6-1	CASSALQGAQETQYF	TGTGCCAGCAGTGCCCTCCAGGGGGCCCAAGAGACCCAGTACTTC
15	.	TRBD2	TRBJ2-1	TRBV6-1	CASYISGGTYNEQFF	TGTGCCAGCTACATTAGCGGGGGAACCTACAATGAGCAGTTCTTC
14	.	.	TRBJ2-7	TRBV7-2	CASSSRSPYYEQYF	TGTGCCAGCAGCTCTCGCAGTCCTTACTACGAGCAGTACTTC